The 13 T cell receptor beta chains in this list originate from one sample, sequenced in a study of response to subunit inactivated influenza vaccine. TCRdb re-called the RT-PCR reads with MiXCR, one entry per CDR3 protein. The sample lists hundreds of thousands of distinct CDR3 sequences; about a fifth were seen once. The sample here was PBMCs from blood, taken more than 4 days after vaccination. These receptors all come from a man aged 45 to 65 who received an inactivated influenza vaccine.

This clonotype occurred a few times. The chain employs TRBV3-1 and TRBJ1-2; D gene ambiguous. Germline V gene lookup returns CDR1 LGHDT and CDR2 YNNKEL (reference sequence). The CDR3 spans 15 residues. V was trimmed by 3 bases and J by 8 bases, leaving 19 bases between them. CDR3 amino acids: CASSQSGLKDGGYTF. CDR3 DNA sequence: TGTGCCAGCAGCCAGTCCGGGTTAAAAGATGGGGGCTACACCTTC.

In its sample, this clonotype ranks as medium-sized (0.01 to 0.1%). V usage is TRBV12-3 or TRBV12-4 and J usage is TRBJ1-1; 9 positions match TRBD1. The CDR3 is 13 amino acids. With 6 bases clipped from V and 11 bases from J, the junction kept 10 bases outside the gene matches. CDR3 nucleotide sequence: TGTGCCAGCAGCTCCTTAGGACAGGGGAAGGCTTTCTTT. It translates to CASSSLGQGKAFF.

This chain connects TRBV7-8 to TRBJ2-3, with 10 bases identical to TRBD2. Germline assignment: CDR1 SGHVS and CDR2 FQNEAQ. V lost 2 bases, J lost 4 bases, and 6 bases stayed unmatched. The CDR3 spans 16 residues. The CDR3 reads CASSLWSGGVSDTQYF. In nucleotides, the CDR3 is TGTGCCAGCAGCTTATGGAGCGGGGGGGTCTCAGATACGCAGTATTTT.

V is TRBV18 and J is TRBJ2-5; TRBD2 is a possible D gene (6 bases). Germline V CDR1 and CDR2: KGHSH, LQKENI. The CDR3 loop spans 14 amino acids. V was cut by 3 bases and J by 4 bases, with 12 bases left in between. The CDR3 is CASSPAGKGETQYF. The CDR3 region has the DNA TGTGCCAGCTCACCCGCGGGAAAGGGAGAGACCCAGTACTTC.

This clonotype was counted a few times. The V and J genes are TRBV7-9 and TRBJ2-5; D not resolved. CDR3 length equals 15 residues. V was clipped by 5 bases and J by 2 bases, with 15 bases between them. CDR1 SEHNR and CDR2 FQNEAQ come from the germline V gene (reference sequence). The CDR3 DNA reads TGTGCCAGCAGCCCGACCGGAGTACTTCAAGAGACCCAGTACTTC. It yields the protein CASSPTGVLQETQYF.

The genes are TRBV7-9 and TRBJ2-1; TRBD2 agrees at 8 bases. The CDR3 extends over 16 amino acids. J lost 3 bases, V lost 5 bases, and 9 bases had no gene match. Germline assignment: CDR1 SEHNR and CDR2 FQNEAQ (reference sequence). The CDR3 nucleotides are TGTGCCAGCAGCCCCCCTGGCAGCGGGAGCTACAATGAGCAGTTCTTC. Translated, it gives CASSPPGSGSYNEQFF.

This clonotype was detected only a few times. This chain uses TRBV20-1 with TRBJ1-1, with D maybe TRBD1 (5 bases). The V end was cut by 2 bases, the J end by 5 bases, with 12 bases between. The CDR3 loop spans 13 amino acids. Germline lookup yields CDR1 DFQATT and CDR2 SNEGSKA (reference sequence). CDR3 in DNA: TGCAGTGCTAGACAGGACTCAGGGACTGAAGCTTTCTTT. As protein: CSARQDSGTEAFF.

This clonotype was seen a handful of times. This chain uses TRBV5-1 with TRBJ2-2, with D perhaps given as TRBD1 or TRBD2 (5 bases each). Germline V CDR1 and CDR2: SGHRS, YFSETQ. The CDR3 contains 15 residues. V lost 4 bases, J lost 3 bases, and 13 bases lay in between. The CDR3 protein is CASSIRDGHTGELFF. The CDR3 DNA reads as TGCGCCAGCAGCATCCGGGACGGGCACACCGGGGAGCTGTTTTTT.

As regards this clonotype: Given a much more abundant clone one base away, this may be a read error. The chain employs TRBV6-2 or TRBV6-3 and TRBJ1-5; D ambiguous. The CDR3 totals 15 residues. V gave up 4 bases and J gave up 0 bases, with 10 bases separating them. Germline CDR1 and CDR2: MNHEY and SVGEGT. CDR3: CASSFMGNSNQPQHF. CDR3 in DNA: TGTGCCAGCAGTTTCATGGGTAATAGCAATCAGCCCCAGCATTTT.

V is TRBV6-5 and J is TRBJ2-5, with 11 bases identical to TRBD1. Trimming at V came to 5 bases and at J to 4 bases, leaving 3 bases not matched to a gene. Germline CDR1 is MNHEY and CDR2 is SVGAGI. The CDR3 runs 14 residues. The CDR3, as DNA: TGTGCCAGCAGTCACGGGACAGGGGGAGAGACCCAGTACTTC. This sequence encodes CASSHGTGGETQYF.

V usage is TRBV7-6 and J usage is TRBJ2-1; tentative D call: TRBD1 (6 bases). V lost 4 bases and J lost 3, with 13 bases in between. The CDR3 spans 15 residues. The germline V gene encodes CDR1 SGHVS and CDR2 FNYEAQ. CDR3 in amino acids: CASSSAGANYNEQFF. The CDR3 nucleotides are TGTGCCAGCAGCTCCGCAGGGGCCAACTACAATGAGCAGTTCTTC. Full variable domain (rest looked up from reference TRBV7-6 and TRBJ2-1): GAGVSQSPRYKVTKRGQDVALRCDPISGHVSLYWYRQALGQGPEFLTYFNYEAQQDKSGLPNDRFSAERPEGSISTLTIQRTEQRDSAMYRCASSSAGANYNEQFFGPGTRLTVL.

This clonotype was found a few times. The chain carries TRBV7-2 and TRBJ2-7, with 9 nucleotides matching TRBD2. The CDR3 runs 13 residues. Per the germline V gene, CDR1 is SGHTA and CDR2 is FQGNSA. J gave up 5 bases and V 5 bases, and 4 bases lay outside the gene matches. The chain's CDR3 is CASSVSGSDEQYF. The CDR3 bases are TGTGCCAGCAGCGTTAGCGGGAGCGACGAGCAGTACTTC. Filled out from reference TRBV7-2 and TRBJ2-7, the complete variable domain reads GAGVSQSPSNKVTEKGKDVELRCDPISGHTALYWYRQSLGQGLEFLIYFQGNSAPDKSGLPSDRFSAERTGGSVSTLTIQRTQQEDSAVYLCASSVSGSDEQYFGPGTRLTVT.

CDR3 in DNA: TGTGCCAGCAGTTTTAAGGAAGGTTGGCAAGAGACCCAGTACTTC. Its translation: CASSFKEGWQETQYF. V and J are TRBV28 and TRBJ2-5; D gene unclear. The CDR3 sequence is 15 residues long. V lost 3 bases to trimming and J lost 2 bases, with 13 bases between them. Germline lookup yields CDR1 MDHEN and CDR2 SYDVKM.